The T cell receptor beta chain under discussion was sequenced for a study of cytotoxic CD8 clonotypes in ibrutinib-treated CLL. V lost 3 bases and J 3 bases, leaving 15 bases between the germline ends. Germline lookup yields CDR1 SGHDT and CDR2 YYEEEE. CDR3 length: 15 amino acids. Repertoires were generated with immunoSEQ multiplex PCR, while TCRdb's copy carries only in-frame clones and drops some. The repertoire includes 150,000 or so clones, 79% of them detected once, and roughly 12% sits in the top ten. The V gene is TRBV5-6, the J gene TRBJ1-1; possibly TRBD1 for D (5 bases). The starting material was PBMCs, obtained after 12 months of ibrutinib treatment. The receptor was derived from a human donor with chronic lymphocytic leukemia. The CDR3 DNA follows: TGTGCCAGCAGCTGGGGCCCCCGGGTGGACACTGAAGCTTTCTTT. The encoded protein is CASSWGPRVDTEAFF.